A single sample is the source of the 7 T cell receptor beta chains below, sequenced in a study of CD8 T cells in Susac syndrome (dated by TCRdb to between 2018 and 2020). The library was prepared using the immunoSEQ multiplex PCR assay. RNA was extracted using the RNeasy kit, and roughly 0.45 to 1 microgram was reverse transcribed with random hexamers. TCRdb took the public reads, trimmed them with fastp at Q25, ran MiXCR for clone calling and kept in-frame beta chains. Here each entry gathers all rows of one CDR3 protein and keeps the most common genes and DNA. This sample comprises approximately 210,000 distinct CDR3 sequences, less than 95% of them detected only once. The ten top clones hold 0.15% of the sample. The sample taken for sequencing was CD4+ T cells from PBMCs. The receptors here all came from a human donor with Susac syndrome.

The chain links TRBV6-5 to TRBJ1-3, with D maybe TRBD1 (5 bases). The CDR3 consists of 17 residues. Trimming stripped 0 bases from V and 0 bases from J, with 12 bases between. CDR1 is MNHEY and CDR2 is SVGAGI in the germline V gene. The CDR3: CASSYSRQLLSGNTIYF. The CDR3 DNA follows: TGTGCCAGCAGTTACTCGCGACAGCTTCTCTCTGGAAACACCATATATTTT.

The chain is built from TRBV6-2 or TRBV6-3 and TRBJ1-5, with a possible D match to TRBD1 (6 bases). V was shortened by 4 bases and J by 2 bases, with 12 bases between the two germline ends. CDR1 MNHEY and CDR2 SVGEGT come from the germline V gene. The CDR3 loop spans 15 amino acids. CDR3: CASSSRRGGNQPQHF. Here the CDR3 DNA reads TGTGCCAGCAGTTCGCGTAGGGGGGGCAATCAGCCCCAGCATTTT.

CDR3 sequence: CASSLDLGQGDQPQHF. The CDR3 region has the DNA TGTGCCAGCAGTTTAGATTTAGGACAGGGCGATCAGCCCCAGCATTTT. V usage is TRBV12-3 or TRBV12-4 and J usage is TRBJ1-5; TRBD1 matches at 8 bases. J was trimmed by 5 bases and V by 1 base; bases with no gene match: 7. The CDR3 consists of 16 residues.

This clonotype appeared once. The CDR3 DNA reads as TGTGCCAGCAGTGTCACAGGGGGATACACTGAAGCTTTCTTT. Encoded protein: CASSVTGGYTEAFF. V is TRBV2 and J is TRBJ1-1, with TRBD1 identical over 8 bases. V trimming: 4 bases; J trimming: 3 bases; junction bases outside the gene matches: 4. The CDR3 length is 14 residues. In germline, CDR1 is SNHLY, CDR2 FYNNEI. The full variable domain, completed using reference TRBV2 and TRBJ1-1, is EPEVTQTPSHQVTQMGQEVILRCVPISNHLYFYWYRQILGQKVEFLVSFYNNEISEKSEIFDDQFSVERPDGSNFTLKIRSTKLEDSAMYFCASSVTGGYTEAFFGQGTRLTVV.

The chain recombines TRBV10-3 with TRBJ1-5, with D tentatively TRBD1 (5 bases). CDR1 is ENHRY, CDR2 SYGVKD, per germline. The CDR3 loop spans 12 amino acids. V was trimmed by 3 bases and J by 9 bases, leaving 9 bases between them. For the CDR3, the DNA is TGTGCCATCAGTGACCTGCAGGGGCCCCAGCATTTT. The encoded protein is CAISDLQGPQHF.

CDR3: CASRLGVTDTQYF. The CDR3 DNA reads TGTGCCAGCAGGCTAGGAGTGACAGATACGCAGTATTTT. The rearrangement uses TRBV11-2 and TRBJ2-3; D is ambiguous. Germline V CDR1 and CDR2: SGHAT, FQNNGV. The V gene lost 6 bases and the J gene lost 3 bases, with 10 bases spanning the gap. The CDR3 spans 13 residues.

The rearrangement joins TRBV4-2 to TRBJ2-2, with D possibly TRBD2 on 5 matching bases. Per the germline V gene, CDR1 is LGHNA and CDR2 is YNFKEQ. The V end lost 3 bases, the J end lost 0 bases, and 11 bases lay between the germline ends. This CDR3 is 16 amino acids long. CDR3 bases: TGTGCCAGCAGCCAGCTTACTAGTACGAACACCGGGGAGCTGTTTTTT. This translates into CASSQLTSTNTGELFF.